The present entry profiles one T cell receptor beta chain with its context. This clone came up once. Which antigen it targets is not known. Nothing much larger sits one base from this clone, and base qualities are not available. The immunoSEQ Assay, a bias-controlled multiplex PCR, was used to amplify TCRbeta CDR3 regions from genomic DNA. In the paper's pipeline: The number of nucleated cells in each sample was estimated from the amplification of reference gene primers within the assay. To quantify the absolute abundance of each unique TCRbeta CDR3 rearrangement, sequence reads were collapsed and filtered. For each sample, productive Simpson clonality was calculated as the square root of Simpson's diversity index over productive rearrangements. In TCRdb, the immuneACCESS table is reduced to in-frame sequences with V and J assigned. These tables do not hold every clone; where another copy was compared, an unresolved V gene accounts for under half, and the others remain unexplained. The DNA gave D and trimming, while V, J and clone size come from that table. Counted in this sample were under 150,000 clones; around 87% of them appeared once. The top ten constitute approximately 3% of the sample.

The entry originates in a study of blood T cell repertoires in COVID-19 (dated by TCRdb to the early 2020s). For the wider study: Samples from collaborators originated in the United States, Italy and Spain and spanned both the acute and convalescent phases of COVID-19. The material from the prospective study consisted of cDNA or gDNA derived from T cells, B-cell-depleted T cells, or PBMCs. Deeply sampled blood TCRbeta repertoires from subjects exposed to, actively infected with, or recovered from COVID-19 were included in the dataset. The repertoires were released in a freely available public database intended as a resource for research on the immune response to SARS-CoV-2. Samples came from the ongoing ImmuneRACE study (first 160 participants) plus 1,254 subjects from 6 global collaborators. Sample metadata almost always included a de-identified subject ID, COVID-19 status, age in years and sex. HLA class I and class II types, where available, came from metadata supplied by the sample provider rather than from assay-based typing. Overall study outcomes, separate from this receptor: The quantity of clinical and demographic metadata differed by source and by participant and was supplied without curation.

The CDR3 sequence holds 17 residues, the cysteine and phenylalanine included. The sequence is cut down to CDR3 DNA, 51 bases in frame from base 1. CDR1 and CDR2 are read off the germline V gene as MDHEN and SYDVKM. The junction shows trimming of 5 bases on V and 0 bases on J, plus 16 bases between the germline ends. The collaborating institutions used their own protocols to collect whole blood in K2EDTA tubes. For TCRbeta analysis, collaborators shipped samples in one of three forms: frozen whole blood, isolated PBMCs, or DNA extracted from either of those sample types. The receptor's source is an older woman with active COVID-19. Sample: peripheral blood. The sequence joins TRBV28 to TRBJ1-4; a tentative D call is TRBD1 (5 bases match). CDR3 reads: CASSPRHRSATNEKLFF. The nucleotides read TGTGCCAGCAGTCCACGCCACAGGAGTGCAACTAATGAAAAACTGTTTTTT.